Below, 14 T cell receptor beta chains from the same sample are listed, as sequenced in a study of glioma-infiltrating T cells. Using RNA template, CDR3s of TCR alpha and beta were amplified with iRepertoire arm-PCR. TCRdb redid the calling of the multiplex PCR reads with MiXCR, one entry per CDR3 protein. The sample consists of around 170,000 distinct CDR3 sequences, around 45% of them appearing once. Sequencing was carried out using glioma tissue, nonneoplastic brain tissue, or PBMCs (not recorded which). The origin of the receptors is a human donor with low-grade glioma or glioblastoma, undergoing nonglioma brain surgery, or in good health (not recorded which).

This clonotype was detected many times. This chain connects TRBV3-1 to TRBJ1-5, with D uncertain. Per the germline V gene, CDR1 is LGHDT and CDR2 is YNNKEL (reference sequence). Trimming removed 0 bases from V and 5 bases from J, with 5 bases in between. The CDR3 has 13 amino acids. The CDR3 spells CASSQDLHQPQHF. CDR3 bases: TGTGCCAGCAGCCAAGATCTACATCAGCCCCAGCATTTT. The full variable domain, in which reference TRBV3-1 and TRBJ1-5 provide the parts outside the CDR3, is DTAVSQTPKYLVTQMGNDKSIKCEQNLGHDTMYWYKQDSKKFLKIMFSYNNKELIINETVPNRFSPKSPDKAHLNLHINSLELGDSAVYFCASSQDLHQPQHFGDGTRLSIL.

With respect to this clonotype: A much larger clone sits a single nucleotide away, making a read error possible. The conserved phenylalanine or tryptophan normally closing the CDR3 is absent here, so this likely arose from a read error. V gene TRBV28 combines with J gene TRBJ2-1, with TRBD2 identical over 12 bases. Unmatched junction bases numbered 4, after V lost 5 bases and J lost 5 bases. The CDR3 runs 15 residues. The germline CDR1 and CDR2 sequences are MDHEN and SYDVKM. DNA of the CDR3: TGTGCCAGCAGTCTGTGGACTAGCGGGAACAATGAGCAGTTCATC. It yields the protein CASSLWTSGNNEQFI.

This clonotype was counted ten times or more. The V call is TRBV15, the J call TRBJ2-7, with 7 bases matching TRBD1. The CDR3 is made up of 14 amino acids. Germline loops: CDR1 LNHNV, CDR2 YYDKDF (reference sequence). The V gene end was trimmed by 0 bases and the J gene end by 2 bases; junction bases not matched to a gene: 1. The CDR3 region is CATSRERGPYEQYF. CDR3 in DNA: TGTGCCACCAGCAGAGAGAGGGGGCCCTACGAGCAGTACTTC.

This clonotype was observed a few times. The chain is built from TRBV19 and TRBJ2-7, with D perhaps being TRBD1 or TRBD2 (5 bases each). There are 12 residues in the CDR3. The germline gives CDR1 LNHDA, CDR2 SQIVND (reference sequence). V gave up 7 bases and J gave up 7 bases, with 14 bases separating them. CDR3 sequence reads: CASTRDGVEQYF. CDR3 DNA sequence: TGTGCCAGTACCCGGGACGGGGTTGAGCAGTACTTC.

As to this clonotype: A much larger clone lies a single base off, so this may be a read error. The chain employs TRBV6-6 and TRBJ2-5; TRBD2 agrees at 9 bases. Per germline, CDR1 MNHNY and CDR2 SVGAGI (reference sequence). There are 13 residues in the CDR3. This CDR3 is CASSAGGQETEYF. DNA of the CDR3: TGTGCCAGCAGTGCGGGGGGGCAAGAGACCGAGTACTTC.

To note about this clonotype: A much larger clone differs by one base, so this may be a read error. CDR3 region: CASSLWGAEIQYF. DNA for the CDR3: TGTGCCAGCAGTTTATGGGGGGCGGAAATTCAGTACTTC. The chain carries TRBV28 and TRBJ2-4, with D tentatively TRBD1 (6 bases). Per germline, CDR1 MDHEN and CDR2 SYDVKM. V gave up 0 bases and J gave up 10 bases, with 10 bases separating them. The CDR3 runs to 13 residues.

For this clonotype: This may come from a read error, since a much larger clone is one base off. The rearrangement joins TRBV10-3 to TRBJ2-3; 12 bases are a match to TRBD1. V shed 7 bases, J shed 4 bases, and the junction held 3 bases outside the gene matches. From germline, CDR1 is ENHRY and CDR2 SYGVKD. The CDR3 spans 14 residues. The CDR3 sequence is CAITGTGGSDTQYF. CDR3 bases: TGTGCCATCACTGGGACAGGGGGCTCAGATACGCAGTATTTT.

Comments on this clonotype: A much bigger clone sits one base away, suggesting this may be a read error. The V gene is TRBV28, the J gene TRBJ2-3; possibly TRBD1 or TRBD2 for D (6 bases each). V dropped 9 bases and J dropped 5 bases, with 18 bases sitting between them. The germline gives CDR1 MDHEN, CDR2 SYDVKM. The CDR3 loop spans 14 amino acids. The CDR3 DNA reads TGTGCCAGAGCCCTGAGGGGGGTGGGAGATACGCAGTATTTT. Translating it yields CARALRGVGDTQYF.

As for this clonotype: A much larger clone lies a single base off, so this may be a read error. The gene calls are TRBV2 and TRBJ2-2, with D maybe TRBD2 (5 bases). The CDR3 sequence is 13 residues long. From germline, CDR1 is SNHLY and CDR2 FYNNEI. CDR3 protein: CASTIEETGEPFF. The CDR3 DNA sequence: TGTGCCAGCACAATCGAAGAGACCGGGGAGCCGTTTTTT.

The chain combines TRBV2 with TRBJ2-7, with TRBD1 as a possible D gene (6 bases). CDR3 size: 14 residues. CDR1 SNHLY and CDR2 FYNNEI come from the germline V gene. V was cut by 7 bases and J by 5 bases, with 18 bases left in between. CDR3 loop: CASMLDRTLDEQYF. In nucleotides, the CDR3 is TGTGCCAGCATGCTGGACAGAACTTTGGACGAGCAGTACTTC.

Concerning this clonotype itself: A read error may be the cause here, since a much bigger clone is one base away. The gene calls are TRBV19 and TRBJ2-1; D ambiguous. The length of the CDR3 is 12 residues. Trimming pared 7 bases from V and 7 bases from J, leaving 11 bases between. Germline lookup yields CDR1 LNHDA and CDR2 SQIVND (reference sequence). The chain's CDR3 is CASKSGINEQFF. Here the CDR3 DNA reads TGTGCCAGTAAGTCAGGTATTAATGAGCAGTTCTTC. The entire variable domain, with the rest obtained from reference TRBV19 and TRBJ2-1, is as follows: DGGITQSPKYLFRKEGQNVTLSCEQNLNHDAMYWYRQDPGQGLRLIYYSQIVNDFQKGDIAEGYSVSREKKESFPLTVTSAQKNPTAFYLCASKSGINEQFFGPGTRLTVL.

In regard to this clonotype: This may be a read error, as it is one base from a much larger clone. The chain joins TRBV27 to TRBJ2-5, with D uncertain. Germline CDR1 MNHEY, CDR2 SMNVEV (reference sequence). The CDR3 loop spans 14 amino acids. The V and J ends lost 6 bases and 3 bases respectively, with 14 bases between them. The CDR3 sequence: CASSQDRLEETQYF. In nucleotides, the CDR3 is TGTGCCAGCAGCCAAGACCGCCTAGAAGAGACCCAGTACTTC.

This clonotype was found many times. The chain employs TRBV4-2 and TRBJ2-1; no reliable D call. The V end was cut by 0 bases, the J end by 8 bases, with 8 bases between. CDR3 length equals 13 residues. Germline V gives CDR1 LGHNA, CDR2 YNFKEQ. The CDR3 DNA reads TGTGCCAGCAGCCAAGAACGGGTTGATGAGCAGTTCTTC. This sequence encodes CASSQERVDEQFF.

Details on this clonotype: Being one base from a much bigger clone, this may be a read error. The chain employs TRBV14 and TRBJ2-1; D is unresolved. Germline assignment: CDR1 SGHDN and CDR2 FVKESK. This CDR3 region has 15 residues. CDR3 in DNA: TGTGCCAGCAGCCAAAGATCGAGCTCCTACAATGAGAAGTTCTTC. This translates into CASSQRSSSYNEKFF.